This T cell receptor (beta chain) was sequenced in a study of T cell responses to AZD1222 COVID-19 vaccine. Looking at the study overall: Second-dose groups at about 4 or about 12 weeks were pooled.

Turning to this clone: Its antigen is not known.

Study conclusions and caveats: CD4 TCRs linked to vaccination spanned spike, dominating at 160-218 and 743-854. Repertoires were obtained solely post-peak T cell response. Increased Spike-specific TCR breadth and depth were observed after two AZD1222 doses.

CDR1 and CDR2 from the germline V gene are DFQATT and SNEGSKA (reference sequence). The V and J ends lost 0 bases and 9 bases respectively, with 9 bases between them. The CDR3 has 11 amino acids. TCRdb keeps only in-frame clones here, not all; method: immunoSEQ multiplex PCR. The sample has approximately 150,000 clones, 85% to 95% seen once. Sequencing used peripheral blood, obtained on day 0 of AZD1222 vaccination. The V call is TRBV20-1, the J call TRBJ2-7; a possible D gene is TRBD2 (6 bases). The receptor was isolated from an adult in good health. CDR3 DNA sequence: TGCAGTGCTAGAGATGGGCGGGGGCAGTACTTC. Protein sequence: CSARDGRGQYF.